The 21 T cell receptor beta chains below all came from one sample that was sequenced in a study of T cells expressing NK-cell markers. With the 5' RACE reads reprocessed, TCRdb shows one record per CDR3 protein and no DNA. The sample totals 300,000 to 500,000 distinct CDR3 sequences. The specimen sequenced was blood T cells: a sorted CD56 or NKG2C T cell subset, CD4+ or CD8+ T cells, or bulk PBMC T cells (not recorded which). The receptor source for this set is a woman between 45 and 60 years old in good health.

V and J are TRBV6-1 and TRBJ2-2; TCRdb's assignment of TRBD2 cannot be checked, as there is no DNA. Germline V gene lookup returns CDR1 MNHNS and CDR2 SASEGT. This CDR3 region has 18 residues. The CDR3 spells CASSGSPGLAGLTGELFF.

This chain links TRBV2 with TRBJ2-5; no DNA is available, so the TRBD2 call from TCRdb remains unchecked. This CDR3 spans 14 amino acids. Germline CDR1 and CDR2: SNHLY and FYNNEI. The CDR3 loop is CASSVPAGQETQYF.

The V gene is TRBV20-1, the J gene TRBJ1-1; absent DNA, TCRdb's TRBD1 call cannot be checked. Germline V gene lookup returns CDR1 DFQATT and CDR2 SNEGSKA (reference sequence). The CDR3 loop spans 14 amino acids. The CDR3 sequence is CSALRRGVGTEAFF.

This CDR3 reads CASSYSASGIQETQYF. The chain carries TRBV6-5 and TRBJ2-5; the D call from TCRdb, TRBD2, cannot be confirmed without DNA. The CDR3 length is 16 residues. Germline lookup yields CDR1 MNHEY and CDR2 SVGAGI.

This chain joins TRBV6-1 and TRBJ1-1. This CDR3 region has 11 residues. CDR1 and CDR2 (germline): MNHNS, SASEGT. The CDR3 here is CASSEEVKAFF.

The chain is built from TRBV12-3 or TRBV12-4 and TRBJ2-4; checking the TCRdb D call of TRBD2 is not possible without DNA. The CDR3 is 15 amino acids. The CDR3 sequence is CASSPKLATPNIQYF.

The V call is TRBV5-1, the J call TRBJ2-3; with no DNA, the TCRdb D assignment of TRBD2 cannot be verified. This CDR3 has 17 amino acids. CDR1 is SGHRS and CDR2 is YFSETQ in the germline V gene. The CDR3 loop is CASSLLAGPSYTDTQYF.

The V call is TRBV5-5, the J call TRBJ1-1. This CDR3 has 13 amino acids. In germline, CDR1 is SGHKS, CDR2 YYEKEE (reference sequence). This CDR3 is CASQTKLNTEAFF.

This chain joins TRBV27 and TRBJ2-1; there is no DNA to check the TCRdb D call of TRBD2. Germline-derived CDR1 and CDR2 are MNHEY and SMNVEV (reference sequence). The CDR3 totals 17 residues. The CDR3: CASSPGTSGSLVNEQFF.

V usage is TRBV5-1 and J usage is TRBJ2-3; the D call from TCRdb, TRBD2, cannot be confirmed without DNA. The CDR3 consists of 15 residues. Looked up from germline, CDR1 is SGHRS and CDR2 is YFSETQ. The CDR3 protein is CASSLGGGTGDTQYF.

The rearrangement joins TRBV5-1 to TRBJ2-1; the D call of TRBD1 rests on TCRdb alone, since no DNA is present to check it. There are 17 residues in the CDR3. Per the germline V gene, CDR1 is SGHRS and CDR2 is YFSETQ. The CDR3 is CASSLVEGTGPYNEQFF. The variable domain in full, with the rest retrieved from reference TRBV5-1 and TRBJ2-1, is KAGVTQTPRYLIKTRGQQVTLSCSPISGHRSVSWYQQTPGQGLQFLFEYFSETQRNKGNFPGRFSGRQFSNSRSEMNVSTLELGDSALYLCASSLVEGTGPYNEQFFGPGTRLTVL.

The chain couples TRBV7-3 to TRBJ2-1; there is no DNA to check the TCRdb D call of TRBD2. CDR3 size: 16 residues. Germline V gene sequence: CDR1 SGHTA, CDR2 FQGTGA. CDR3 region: CASSSYSGISYNEQFF.

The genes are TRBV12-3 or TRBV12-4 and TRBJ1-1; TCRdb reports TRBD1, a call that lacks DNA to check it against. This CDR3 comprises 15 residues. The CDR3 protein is CASSLDPTGKAEAFF.

This chain's CDR3 is CASSLTSADTQYF. This chain links TRBV12-3 or TRBV12-4 with TRBJ2-3. This CDR3 has 13 amino acids.

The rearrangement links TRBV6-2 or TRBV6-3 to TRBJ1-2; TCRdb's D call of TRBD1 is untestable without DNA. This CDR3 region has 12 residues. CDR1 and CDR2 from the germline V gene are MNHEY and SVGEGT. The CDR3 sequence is CASRDTTGGYTF.

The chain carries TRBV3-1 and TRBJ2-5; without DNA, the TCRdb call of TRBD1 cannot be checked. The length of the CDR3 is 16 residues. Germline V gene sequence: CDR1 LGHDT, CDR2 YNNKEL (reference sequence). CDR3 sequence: CASSPLPGQGQETQYF.

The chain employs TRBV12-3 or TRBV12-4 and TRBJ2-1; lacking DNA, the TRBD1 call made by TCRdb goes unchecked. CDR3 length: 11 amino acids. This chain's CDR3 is CASSGPREQFF.

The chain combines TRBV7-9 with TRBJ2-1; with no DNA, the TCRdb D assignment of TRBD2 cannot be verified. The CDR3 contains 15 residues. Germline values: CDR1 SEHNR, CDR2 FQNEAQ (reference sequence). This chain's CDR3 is CASSLREGVNNEQFF.

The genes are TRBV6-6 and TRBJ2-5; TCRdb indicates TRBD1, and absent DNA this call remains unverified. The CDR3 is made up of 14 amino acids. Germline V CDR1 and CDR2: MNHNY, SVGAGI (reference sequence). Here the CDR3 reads CASSWLPRSVAQYF.

The CDR3 spells CASSLTEGVNTEAFF. The J gene is TRBJ1-1, the V gene TRBV18; TCRdb proposes TRBD1, but this gene call is untestable without DNA. Germline assignment: CDR1 KGHSH and CDR2 LQKENI. The CDR3 is 15 amino acids.

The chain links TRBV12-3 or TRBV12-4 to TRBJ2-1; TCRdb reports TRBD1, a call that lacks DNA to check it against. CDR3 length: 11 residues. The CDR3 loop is CASSPGAEQFF.